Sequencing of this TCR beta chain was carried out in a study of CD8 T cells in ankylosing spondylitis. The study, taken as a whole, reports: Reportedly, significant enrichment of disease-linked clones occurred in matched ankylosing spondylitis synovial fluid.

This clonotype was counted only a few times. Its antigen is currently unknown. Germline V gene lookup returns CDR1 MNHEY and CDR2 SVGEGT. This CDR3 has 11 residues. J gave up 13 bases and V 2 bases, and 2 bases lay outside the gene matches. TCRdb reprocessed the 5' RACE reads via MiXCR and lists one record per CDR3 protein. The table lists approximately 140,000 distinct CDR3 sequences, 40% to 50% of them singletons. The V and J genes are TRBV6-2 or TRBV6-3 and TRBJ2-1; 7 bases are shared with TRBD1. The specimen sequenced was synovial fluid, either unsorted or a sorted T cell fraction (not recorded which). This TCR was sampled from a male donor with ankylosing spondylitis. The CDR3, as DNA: TGTGCCAGCAGTTACGGGACAGACCAGTTCTTC. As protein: CASSYGTDQFF.